Presented here are 28 T cell receptor beta chains from one specimen sequenced in a study of T-cell memory formation after mild COVID-19. TCRdb re-derived calls from the 5' RACE reads in MiXCR, one entry per CDR3 protein. This sample has 50,000 or so distinct CDR3 sequences, with approximately 30% found just once. The sample consisted of PBMCs or a T cell subset sorted from them (not recorded which). These receptors all come from a young man who had mild COVID-19 (a few samples of this study predate the infection). Cell type and time point are not known.

There are a few counts of this clonotype. This chain links TRBV27 with TRBJ2-3; 10 bases map to TRBD2. The CDR3 loop spans 15 amino acids. Germline V gene lookup returns CDR1 MNHEY and CDR2 SMNVEV (reference sequence). Trimming removed 5 bases from V and 1 base from J; junction bases left unmatched: 3. This chain's CDR3 is CASSRGTSGTDTQYF. CDR3 DNA: TGTGCCAGCAGTCGGGGGACTAGCGGCACAGATACGCAGTATTTT.

V is TRBV7-9 and J is TRBJ2-3, with D hard to call. V was pared by 5 bases and J by 1 base, with 7 bases between. Germline values: CDR1 SEHNR, CDR2 FQNEAQ (reference sequence). CDR3 length: 13 residues. CDR3 sequence reads: CASSPEGTDTQYF. CDR3 DNA sequence: TGTGCCAGCAGCCCGGAAGGCACAGATACGCAGTATTTT. The full variable domain, completed using reference TRBV7-9 and TRBJ2-3, is DTGVSQNPRHKITKRGQNVTFRCDPISEHNRLYWYRQTLGQGPEFLTYFQNEAQLEKSRLLSDRFSAERPKGSFSTLEIQRTEQGDSAMYLCASSPEGTDTQYFGPGTRLTVL.

This chain uses TRBV2 with TRBJ1-5, with D perhaps TRBD1 (6 bases). CDR3 length: 15 residues. CDR1 is SNHLY and CDR2 is FYNNEI in the germline V gene. The V end was cut by 6 bases, the J end by 3 bases, with 15 bases between. DNA of the CDR3: TGTGCCAGCAGGAGGGGGGGCGGACCCAATCAGCCCCAGCATTTT. Its protein product is CASRRGGGPNQPQHF.

This clonotype was recorded once. The V call is TRBV15, the J call TRBJ2-4, with 8 nucleotides matching TRBD1. This CDR3 contains 14 residues. CDR1 LNHNV and CDR2 YYDKDF come from the germline V gene (reference sequence). V was clipped by 3 bases and J by 8 bases; unmatched bases: 6. The CDR3 spells CATSRTGALDIQYF. The CDR3 DNA sequence: TGTGCCACCAGCAGGACAGGGGCGTTGGACATTCAGTACTTC.

The V gene is TRBV6-5, the J gene TRBJ2-2; D remains unclear. Trimming removed 0 bases at V and 5 bases at J, with 7 bases between. This CDR3 has 14 residues. CDR1 MNHEY and CDR2 SVGAGI come from the germline V gene. As DNA, the CDR3 is TGTGCCAGCAGTTACTCGATGGTGACCGGGGAGCTGTTTTTT. It translates to CASSYSMVTGELFF.

The table lists this clonotype with a few counts. The chain uses TRBV24-1 and TRBJ2-7, with TRBD1 identical over 10 bases. Germline loops: CDR1 KGHDR, CDR2 SFDVKD. V lost 6 bases, J lost 1 base, and 5 bases stayed unmatched. The CDR3 is 15 residues long. The CDR3 nucleotides are TGTGCCACCAGTAGGAGGGACAGGGGTTCCTACGAGCAGTACTTC. As protein: CATSRRDRGSYEQYF.

The rearrangement links TRBV7-9 to TRBJ2-3; TRBD2 is a possible D gene (5 bases). V was trimmed by 6 bases and J by 1 base, leaving 14 bases between them. From germline, CDR1 is SEHNR and CDR2 FQNEAQ (reference sequence). This CDR3 contains 15 residues. In nucleotides, the CDR3 is TGTGCCAGCAGTCCCTTTAGCGAGGGCACAGATACGCAGTATTTT. This encodes CASSPFSEGTDTQYF.

This clonotype was picked up one time. The chain uses TRBV10-2 and TRBJ1-2; D perhaps matches TRBD1 (5 bases). Looked up from germline, CDR1 is WSHSY and CDR2 is SAAADI. The CDR3 runs to 14 residues. Trimming stripped 4 bases from V and 2 bases from J, with 11 bases between. The CDR3 reads CASSGGTANYGYTF. The CDR3 DNA reads TGCGCCAGCAGTGGGGGGACGGCGAACTATGGCTACACCTTC.

The rearrangement joins TRBV7-7 to TRBJ2-1; 10 nucleotides agree with TRBD2. The CDR3 is 16 residues long. Germline assignment: CDR1 SSHAT and CDR2 FNYEAQ (reference sequence). V lost 1 base to trimming and J lost 5 bases; unmatched junction nucleotides: 5. CDR3 sequence: CASSLGPSGGDNEQFF. DNA for the CDR3: TGTGCCAGCAGCTTAGGGCCAAGCGGGGGGGACAATGAGCAGTTCTTC.

The rearrangement uses TRBV6-4 and TRBJ2-1; a possible D gene is TRBD1 (6 bases). The V end lost 0 bases, the J end lost 9 bases, and 15 bases lay between the germline ends. The CDR3 sequence is 15 residues long. In germline, CDR1 is MRHNA, CDR2 SNTAGT. The DNA of the CDR3 is TGTGCCAGCAGTGACTCATCAGGGGCGGTGAGTGAGCAGTTCTTC. It yields the protein CASSDSSGAVSEQFF.

This clonotype has more than one count but fewer than ten. The rearrangement joins TRBV6-4 to TRBJ2-7; 10 positions agree with TRBD1. The CDR3 sequence is 13 residues long. Trimming removed 11 bases from V and 2 bases from J; junction bases left unmatched: 6. Germline V gene data show CDR1 as MRHNA and CDR2 as SNTAGT. The CDR3 here is CARTGTGAYEQYV. In DNA, the CDR3 is TGTGCCCGTACCGGGACAGGGGCCTACGAGCAGTACGTC.

Turning to this clonotype: An end of the junction does not agree with germline; a read error may underlie this. The chain employs TRBV5-1 and TRBJ1-1; 11 bases are shared with TRBD1. The germline CDR1 and CDR2 sequences are SGHRS and YFSETQ. The CDR3 extends over 15 amino acids. For the CDR3, the DNA is TGCGCCAGCAGCTTGGCCGGGACAGGGGGGACTGAAGATTTCTTT. It specifies CASSLAGTGGTEDFF.

Only a few counts were recorded for this clonotype. V is TRBV30 and J is TRBJ2-1; 7 bases map to TRBD2. The CDR3 totals 15 residues. Germline assignment: CDR1 GTSNPN and CDR2 SVGIG (reference sequence). Trimming removed 2 bases from V and 2 bases from J; junction bases left unmatched: 6. The CDR3 region is CAWSHSGLTYNEQFF. In DNA form, the CDR3 reads TGTGCCTGGAGTCATAGCGGGCTAACCTACAATGAGCAGTTCTTC.

This clonotype was counted only a few times. This chain uses TRBV7-9 with TRBJ2-1; no firm D call. Trimming cost V 4 bases and J 14 bases, with 6 bases left between them. Germline values: CDR1 SEHNR, CDR2 FQNEAQ (reference sequence). There are 9 residues in the CDR3. The CDR3 bases are TGTGCCAGCAGCTCTCCTGAGTTCTTC. Its protein product is CASSSPEFF.

The chain uses TRBV6-5 and TRBJ2-7; the match to TRBD1 covers 10 bases. Germline CDR1 is MNHEY and CDR2 is SVGAGI. The CDR3 extends over 16 amino acids. V shed 2 bases and J 3 bases; nucleotides not matched to a gene: 7. The CDR3 coding sequence is TGTGCCAGCAGTTACCTAGGGACAGGGGCGTACTACGAGCAGTACTTC. This gives the protein CASSYLGTGAYYEQYF.

This clonotype has only a few counts. The V and J genes are TRBV20-1 and TRBJ2-1; D is undetermined. The ends were cut back, 2 bases at V and 8 bases at J, with 7 bases in the middle. The CDR3 has 11 residues. Germline V CDR1 and CDR2: DFQATT, SNEGSKA (reference sequence). CDR3 sequence reads: CSARMVDEQFF. CDR3 bases: TGCAGTGCTAGAATGGTCGATGAGCAGTTCTTC.

A few counts support this clonotype. As DNA, the CDR3 is TGCAGTGCTAGTTCTGTCGAATCGAATGAGCAGTTCTTC. This gives the protein CSASSVESNEQFF. The rearrangement uses TRBV20-1 and TRBJ2-1; unclear D gene. Germline CDR1 and CDR2: DFQATT and SNEGSKA (reference sequence). The CDR3 has 13 amino acids. V shed 3 bases and J shed 7 bases, with 13 bases lying between them.

V gene TRBV6-2 or TRBV6-3 combines with J gene TRBJ2-2; the D gene could be TRBD1 or TRBD2 (6 bases each). The V end lost 1 base, the J end lost 0 bases, and 9 bases lay between the germline ends. The CDR3 extends over 16 amino acids. Germline assignment: CDR1 MNHEY and CDR2 SVGEGT. The CDR3 loop is CASSYFGGANTGELFF. The DNA of the CDR3 is TGTGCCAGCAGTTACTTCGGGGGCGCGAACACCGGGGAGCTGTTTTTT.

The V gene is TRBV12-3 or TRBV12-4, the J gene TRBJ1-2, with D perhaps TRBD1 (5 bases). The CDR3 covers 15 residues. V lost 5 bases and J 3 bases, leaving 16 bases between the germline ends. The CDR3 sequence: CASSPPKGRDYGYTF. CDR3 DNA sequence: TGTGCCAGCAGTCCACCAAAGGGACGGGACTATGGCTACACCTTC.

There are many counts of this clonotype. V gene TRBV12-3 or TRBV12-4 combines with J gene TRBJ2-6, with 9 bases lining up with TRBD2. Trimming at V came to 10 bases and at J to 9 bases, leaving 7 bases not matched to a gene. The length of the CDR3 is 13 residues. The CDR3 coding sequence is TGTGCCATCCTGACTAGCGGAGTCAACGTCCTGACTTTC. It is translated as CAILTSGVNVLTF.

The rearrangement joins TRBV6-5 to TRBJ2-5; no clear D. Germline CDR1 and CDR2: MNHEY and SVGAGI. V was pared by 0 bases and J by 0 bases, with 5 bases between. The CDR3 loop spans 14 amino acids. The DNA for the CDR3 is TGTGCCAGCAGTTACTCCAGGTACCAAGAGACCCAGTACTTC. Translating it yields CASSYSRYQETQYF.

This chain links TRBV12-3 or TRBV12-4 with TRBJ1-2, with D unresolved. V lost 3 bases, J lost 6 bases, and 8 bases lay in between. This CDR3 spans 12 amino acids. This CDR3 is CASSLSLHGYTF. DNA of the CDR3: TGTGCCAGCAGTTTGTCCCTGCATGGCTACACCTTC.

V usage is TRBV5-1 and J usage is TRBJ1-1; D gene uncertain. V was trimmed by 0 bases and J by 2 bases, leaving 14 bases between them. Germline-derived CDR1 and CDR2 are SGHRS and YFSETQ. The CDR3 covers 16 residues. This CDR3 reads CASSLDVFRTNTEAFF. In DNA form, the CDR3 reads TGCGCCAGCAGCTTGGATGTGTTTCGGACCAACACTGAAGCTTTCTTT.

The genes are TRBV7-6 and TRBJ2-1; TRBD2 aligns across 7 bases. The CDR3 has 14 residues. With V trimmed by 5 bases and J by 6 bases, 7 bases remained unmatched. Germline V lookup: CDR1 SGHVS, CDR2 FNYEAQ. The CDR3, as DNA: TGTGCCAGCAGCCCTGGGGGAGGGGTCAATGAGCAGTTCTTC. This codes for CASSPGGGVNEQFF.

This rearrangement joins TRBV7-9 to TRBJ1-5; TRBD1 matches 7 bases. In germline, CDR1 is SEHNR, CDR2 FQNEAQ (reference sequence). This CDR3 contains 14 residues. After removal of 5 bases from V and 3 bases from J, the junction contained 4 bases not matched to a gene. The CDR3, as DNA: TGTGCCAGCAGCCCCCAGGGGGACAATCAGCCCCAGCATTTT. As protein: CASSPQGDNQPQHF.

This chain links TRBV7-9 with TRBJ2-1; 7 bases are a match to TRBD2. V dropped 5 bases and J dropped 5; count of bases not matched to a gene: 6. CDR1 is SEHNR and CDR2 is FQNEAQ in the germline V gene (reference sequence). The CDR3 totals 14 residues. The CDR3 reads CASSPPGLHNEQFF. The CDR3 nucleotides are TGTGCCAGCAGCCCTCCGGGACTACACAATGAGCAGTTCTTC. The entire variable domain, with the rest obtained from reference TRBV7-9 and TRBJ2-1, is as follows: DTGVSQNPRHKITKRGQNVTFRCDPISEHNRLYWYRQTLGQGPEFLTYFQNEAQLEKSRLLSDRFSAERPKGSFSTLEIQRTEQGDSAMYLCASSPPGLHNEQFFGPGTRLTVL.

The sample holds a few counts of this clonotype. The chain couples TRBV6-5 to TRBJ2-1, with TRBD1 matching over 10 bases. The germline gives CDR1 MNHEY, CDR2 SVGAGI. The junction had 8 bases not matched to a gene; V was cut back by 6 bases and J by 9 bases. The CDR3 has 14 residues. CDR3 region: CASSPGTGVREQFF. CDR3 bases: TGTGCCAGCAGCCCCGGGACAGGGGTGCGTGAGCAGTTCTTC.

In its sample, this clonotype was seen once. The chain recombines TRBV10-3 with TRBJ2-1, with unresolved D. The CDR3 is 14 amino acids. Germline V gene lookup returns CDR1 ENHRY and CDR2 SYGVKD. V lost 3 bases, J lost 5 bases, and 11 bases lay in between. The CDR3 DNA sequence: TGTGCCATCAGTGAAAGTCAGGCAGACAATGAGCAGTTCTTC. Translation: CAISESQADNEQFF.